The 17 T cell receptor beta chains presented below share a single source sample, sequenced in a study of a mutant IDH1 vaccine in newly diagnosed glioma. Time point noted: week 35, safety follow-up. The study gave 300 ug of mutant IDH1 20-mer peptide per vaccine dose, with topical imiquimod. No antigen has been assigned to these receptors. Data came from immunoSEQ multiplex PCR; TCRdb stores just in-frame clones and leaves some out. Of more than 35,000 clones in the sample, about 76% are singletons; the top ten hold roughly 5%. The sequencing used PBMCs, collected from a glioma patient whose treatment included an IDH1 peptide vaccine. These receptors came from a woman in her thirties or forties with glioma. Some clones in this sample may be carry-over from other donors' samples.

The chain links TRBV7-2 to TRBJ2-5; D not certain. The CDR3 covers 12 residues. Trimming cost V 5 bases and J 2 bases, with 6 bases left between them. The V gene's germline CDR1 is SGHTA and CDR2 FQGNSA. The CDR3 reads CASSPSQETQYF. The DNA for the CDR3 is TGTGCCAGCAGCCCTTCACAAGAGACCCAGTACTTC.

The J gene is TRBJ1-6, the V gene TRBV6-4; 10 bases map to TRBD1. Germline trimming cut 0 bases from V and 8 bases from J; bases unmatched to any gene: 1. The CDR3 is 15 amino acids. CDR1 is MRHNA, CDR2 SNTAGT, per germline. The CDR3, as DNA: TGTGCCAGCAGTGACTCCGACAGGGGGCATTCACCCCTCCACTTT. This sequence encodes CASSDSDRGHSPLHF.

The chain employs TRBV29-1 and TRBJ2-1; no firm D call. Germline CDR1 and CDR2: SQVTM and ANQGSEA. Deletions cut 2 bases from V and 8 bases from J, with 13 bases between. The CDR3 spans 13 residues. CDR3 in amino acids: CSVERGRPDEQFF. DNA of the CDR3: TGCAGCGTTGAAAGAGGCCGTCCGGATGAGCAGTTCTTC.

As DNA, the CDR3 is TGTGCCAGCAGGGGAATACTAGCGGCGCTCAATGAGCAGTACTTC. Translation gives CASRGILAALNEQYF. V gene TRBV28 combines with J gene TRBJ2-7; the match to TRBD2 covers 8 bases. Germline V gene lookup returns CDR1 MDHEN and CDR2 SYDVKM. V lost 6 bases and J lost 7; bases outside the gene matches: 14. The CDR3 contains 15 residues.

The V and J genes are TRBV7-2 and TRBJ2-1; 7 bases are shared with TRBD1. Germline CDR1 and CDR2: SGHTA and FQGNSA. The CDR3 totals 16 residues. Unmatched junction bases numbered 20, after V lost 5 bases and J lost 13 bases. The CDR3 nucleotides read TGTGCCAGCAGCAAAGACAGGGCTGGGGGACAAGAGACCCAGTTCTTC. It encodes CASSKDRAGGQETQFF.

CDR3 sequence reads: CASGPRKTSGRGVDIQYF. As DNA, the CDR3 is TGTGCTAGTGGTCCCCGTAAGACTAGCGGGAGAGGGGTAGACATTCAGTACTTC. This chain links TRBV12-5 with TRBJ2-4, with 12 bases aligning to TRBD2. V lost 5 bases to trimming and J lost 8 bases; unmatched junction nucleotides: 16. The CDR3 runs to 18 residues. Germline assignment: CDR1 LGHNT and CDR2 FRNRAP.

The chain links TRBV5-1 to TRBJ2-7; D is unclear. Germline V CDR1 and CDR2: SGHRS, YFSETQ. This CDR3 is built from 14 residues. Trimming cost V 4 bases and J 3 bases, with 14 bases left between them. The CDR3 DNA reads TGCGCCAGCAGCCAGGACCCGACCCTCTACGAGCAGTACTTC. It is translated as CASSQDPTLYEQYF.

J is TRBJ1-4 and V is TRBV18; 7 bases map to TRBD1. The CDR3 has 15 amino acids. Germline CDR1 KGHSH, CDR2 LQKENI. J was trimmed by 3 bases and V by 3 bases; bases with no gene match: 4. CDR3 loop: CASSPTGAANEKLFF. Written as DNA, the CDR3 is TGTGCCAGCTCACCCACAGGGGCTGCTAATGAAAAACTGTTTTTT.

The V gene is TRBV2, the J gene TRBJ2-7; TRBD2 matches 7 bases. Germline V lookup: CDR1 SNHLY, CDR2 FYNNEI. V shed 10 bases, J shed 3 bases, and the junction held 9 bases outside the gene matches. The length of the CDR3 is 13 residues. The CDR3: CANKGGPGYEQYF. The DNA for the CDR3 is TGTGCCAACAAGGGAGGGCCTGGCTACGAGCAGTACTTC.

The chain couples TRBV12-5 to TRBJ1-1; D is ambiguous. The CDR3 runs to 12 residues. CDR1 and CDR2 (germline): LGHNT, FRNRAP. V dropped 5 bases and J dropped 3 bases, with 7 bases sitting between them. The CDR3 spells CASGEGYTEAFF. The CDR3 bases are TGTGCTAGTGGTGAGGGTTACACTGAAGCTTTCTTT.

This chain connects TRBV2 to TRBJ2-5, with D unresolved. Trimming left V 4 bases short and J 2 bases short, with 2 bases between. The length of the CDR3 is 11 residues. Germline V gene data show CDR1 as SNHLY and CDR2 as FYNNEI. CDR3 in amino acids: CASSVQETQYF. The DNA for the CDR3 is TGTGCCAGCAGTGTACAAGAGACCCAGTACTTC.

The genes are TRBV27 and TRBJ1-4, with D maybe TRBD1 (6 bases). The CDR3 spans 15 residues. V was cut by 4 bases and J by 14 bases, with 23 bases left in between. Germline CDR1 and CDR2: MNHEY and SMNVEV (reference sequence). CDR3 coding DNA: TGTGCCAGCAGTTACCAACAGGGACCCCTGGCGCGGCTGTTTTTT. It is translated as CASSYQQGPLARLFF.

The chain couples TRBV12-5 to TRBJ2-5, with TRBD2 identical over 10 bases. J lost 2 bases, V lost 6 bases, and 0 bases had no gene match. Germline CDR1 is LGHNT and CDR2 is FRNRAP. The CDR3 is 13 residues long. The CDR3 DNA follows: TGTGCTAGTGGGACTAGCGGGCAAGAGACCCAGTACTTC. This encodes CASGTSGQETQYF. The complete variable domain, with remaining parts taken from reference TRBV12-5 and TRBJ2-5, reads DARVTQTPRHKVTEMGQEVTMRCQPILGHNTVFWYRQTMMQGLELLAYFRNRAPLDDSGMPKDRFSAEMPDATLATLKIQPSEPRDSAVYFCASGTSGQETQYFGPGTRLLVL.

This chain links TRBV4-1 with TRBJ1-2; tentatively, D is TRBD1 (6 bases). In germline, CDR1 is MGHRA, CDR2 YSYEKL. The CDR3 contains 13 residues. Between the trimmed V and J ends, which lost 2 bases and 5 bases, there was a span of 9 bases. CDR3 protein: CASSQRTDYGYTF. The CDR3 DNA sequence: TGCGCCAGCAGCCAAAGGACAGATTATGGCTACACCTTC.

The chain is built from TRBV6-5 and TRBJ2-2, with 7 bases aligning to TRBD2. The CDR3 loop spans 15 amino acids. Trimming cost V 6 bases and J 0 bases; bases outside gene matches: 4. The germline V gene encodes CDR1 MNHEY and CDR2 SVGAGI. CDR3 sequence: CASSRGGANTGELFF. CDR3 nucleotide sequence: TGTGCCAGCAGCCGCGGGGGAGCGAACACCGGGGAGCTGTTTTTT.

CDR3 sequence (DNA): TGTGCCAGCAGCTTAGACGGAGATACGCAGTATTTT. This sequence encodes CASSLDGDTQYF. V gene TRBV7-2 combines with J gene TRBJ2-3; D unresolved. The germline V and J ends were trimmed by 1 base and 5 bases, with 4 bases remaining between them. The CDR3 spans 12 residues. The germline V gene has CDR1 SGHTA and CDR2 FQGNSA. The variable domain in full, with the rest retrieved from reference TRBV7-2 and TRBJ2-3, is GAGVSQSPSNKVTEKGKDVELRCDPISGHTALYWYRQSLGQGLEFLIYFQGNSAPDKSGLPSDRFSAERTGGSVSTLTIQRTQQEDSAVYLCASSLDGDTQYFGPGTRLTVL.

The CDR3 loop is CASSQIPGSETQYF. The CDR3 nucleotides are TGTGCCAGCAGCCAAATTCCAGGGAGCGAGACCCAGTACTTC. J is TRBJ2-5 and V is TRBV6-5, with D tentatively TRBD1 or TRBD2 (5 bases each). Trimming removed 6 bases from V and 5 bases from J, with 16 bases in between. CDR1 MNHEY and CDR2 SVGAGI come from the germline V gene. CDR3 length equals 14 residues.